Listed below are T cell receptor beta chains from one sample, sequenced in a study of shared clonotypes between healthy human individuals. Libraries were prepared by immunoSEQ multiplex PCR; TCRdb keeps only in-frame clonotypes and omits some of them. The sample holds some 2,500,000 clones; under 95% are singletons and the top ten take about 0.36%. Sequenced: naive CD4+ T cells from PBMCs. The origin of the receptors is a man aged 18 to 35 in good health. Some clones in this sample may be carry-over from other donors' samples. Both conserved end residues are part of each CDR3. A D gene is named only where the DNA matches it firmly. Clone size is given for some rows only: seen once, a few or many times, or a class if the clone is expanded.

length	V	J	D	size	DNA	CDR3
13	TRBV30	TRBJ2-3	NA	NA	TGTGCCTGGAACCCCCGTGGCACAGATACGCAGTATTTT	CAWNPRGTDTQYF
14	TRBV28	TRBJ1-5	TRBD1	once	TGTGCCAGCAGTCCAGGGGGAAGCAATCAGCCCCAGCATTTT	CASSPGGSNQPQHF
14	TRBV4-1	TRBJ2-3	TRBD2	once	TGCGCCAGCAAGGCTAGCGGGAGGGAGGATACGCAGTATTTT	CASKASGREDTQYF
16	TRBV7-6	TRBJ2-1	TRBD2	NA	TGTGCCAGCAGCTTAGGGACTAGCGCCGACTCGAATGAGCAGTTCTTC	CASSLGTSADSNEQFF
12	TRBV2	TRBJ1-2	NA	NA	TGTGCCAGCAGTGAATGGGCCGTGAACTACACCTTC	CASSEWAVNYTF
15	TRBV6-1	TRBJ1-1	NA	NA	TGTGCCAGCAGTGAAATGTTAGGGCCCTACACTGAAGCTTTCTTT	CASSEMLGPYTEAFF
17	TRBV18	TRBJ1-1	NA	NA	TGTGCCAGCTCACCAAGCGGTCTGGCAGGGATGAACACTGAAGCTTTCTTT	CASSPSGLAGMNTEAFF
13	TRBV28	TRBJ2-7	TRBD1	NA	TGTGCCAGCCACGAGGACAGGGACTACGAGCAGTACTTC	CASHEDRDYEQYF
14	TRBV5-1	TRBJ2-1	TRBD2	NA	TGCGCCAGCAGCCAGAGCGGGGCAGGCGATGAGCAGTTCTTC	CASSQSGAGDEQFF
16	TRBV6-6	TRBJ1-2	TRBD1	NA	TGTGCCAGCAGTCGTCCCGGGACAGGGGTTAACTATGGCTACACCTTC	CASSRPGTGVNYGYTF
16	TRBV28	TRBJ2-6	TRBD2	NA	TGTGCCAGCAGTTTATGGGGAGGGCCTGGGGCCAACGTCCTGACTTTC	CASSLWGGPGANVLTF
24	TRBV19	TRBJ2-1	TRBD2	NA	TGTGCCAGTAGACCCGCCGGCGGAGTAGGGGGTGGGACTAGTCCGGGCCGCTCCTACAATGAGCAGTTCTTC	CASRPAGGVGGGTSPGRSYNEQFF
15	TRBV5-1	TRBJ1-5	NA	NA	TGCGCCAGCAGCTTGTCTCCAGGGAACAATCAGCCCCAGCATTTT	CASSLSPGNNQPQHF
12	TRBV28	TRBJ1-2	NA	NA	TGTGCCAGCAGTTTAATGAGATATGGCTACACCTTC	CASSLMRYGYTF
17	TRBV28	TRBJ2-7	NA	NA	TGTGCCAGCAGTTTATTCGCTACCAGGACTACTCCTTACGAGCAGTACTTC	CASSLFATRTTPYEQYF
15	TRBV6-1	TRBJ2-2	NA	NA	TGTGCCAGCAGTGCTCACAGGGTGAACACCGGGGAGCTGTTTTTT	CASSAHRVNTGELFF
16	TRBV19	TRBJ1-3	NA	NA	TGTGCCAGTAGTTTCCGGGACCCCTCCTCTGGAAACACCATATATTTT	CASSFRDPSSGNTIYF
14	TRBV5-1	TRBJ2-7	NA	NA	TGCGCCAGCAGCTTGGCCCTAGACCCTTACGAGCAGTACTTC	CASSLALDPYEQYF
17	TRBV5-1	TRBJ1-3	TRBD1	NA	TGCGCCAGCAGCCCAGGGGGCACCACCGACTCTGGAAACACCATATATTTT	CASSPGGTTDSGNTIYF
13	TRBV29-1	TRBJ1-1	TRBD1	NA	TGCAGCGTGGGGGGACAGTTGGTAGCTGAAGCTTTCTTT	CSVGGQLVAEAFF
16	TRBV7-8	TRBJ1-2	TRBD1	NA	TGTGCCAGCAGCTTACTCAGGACAGGGGTTCTCCGGGGCTACACCTTC	CASSLLRTGVLRGYTF
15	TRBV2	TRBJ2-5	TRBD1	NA	TGTGCCAGCGCTGGACAGGGAGCTTCAGGAGAGACCCAGTACTTC	CASAGQGASGETQYF
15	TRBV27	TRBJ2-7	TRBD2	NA	TGTGCCAGCAGTCCCGGGACTAGCGGCACCTACGAGCAGTACTTC	CASSPGTSGTYEQYF
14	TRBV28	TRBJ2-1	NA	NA	TGTGCCAGCAGTAGTCCTAGCCGAAACAATGAGCAGTTCTTC	CASSSPSRNNEQFF
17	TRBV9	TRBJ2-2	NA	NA	TGTGCCAGCAGCGTAGCCGACCGGGCCGGATTCACCGGGGAGCTGTTTTTT	CASSVADRAGFTGELFF
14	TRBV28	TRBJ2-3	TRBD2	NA	TGTGCCAGCTCTGGGACTAGCGGGGGAAATACGCAGTATTTT	CASSGTSGGNTQYF
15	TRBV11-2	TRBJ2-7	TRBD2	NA	TGTGCCAGCAGCTTAGATCGCGGGAGAACCTACGAGCAGTACTTC	CASSLDRGRTYEQYF
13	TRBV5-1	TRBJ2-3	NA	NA	TGCGCCAGCAGCTTGGATAGTCCAGATACGCAGTATTTT	CASSLDSPDTQYF
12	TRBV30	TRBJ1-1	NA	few	TGTGCCTGGAGTGTAGGGTTTACTGAAGCTTTCTTT	CAWSVGFTEAFF
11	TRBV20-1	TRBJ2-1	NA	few	TGCAGTGCTAGTCCCTTGACTGAGCAGTTCTTC	CSASPLTEQFF
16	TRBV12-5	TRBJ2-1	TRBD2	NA	TGTGCTAGTGGTTTCTTGGGGGGACTAGAAGTAGATGAGCAGTTCTTC	CASGFLGGLEVDEQFF
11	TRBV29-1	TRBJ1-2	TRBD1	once	TGCAGCGCACGACAGGGGGATGGCTACACCTTC	CSARQGDGYTF
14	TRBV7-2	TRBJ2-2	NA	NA	TGTGCCAGCACCGGACAGCCGAACACCGGGGAGCTGTTTTTT	CASTGQPNTGELFF
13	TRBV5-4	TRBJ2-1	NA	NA	TGTGCCAGCAGCTGGGACGGGTACAATGAGCAGTTCTTC	CASSWDGYNEQFF
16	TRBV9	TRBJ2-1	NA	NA	TGTGCCAGCACCCGGGGGGCCCAAAAGGCCTACAATGAGCAGTTCTTC	CASTRGAQKAYNEQFF
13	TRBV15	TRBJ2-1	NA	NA	TGTGCCACCAGCAGAGGGGGACACCTTGAGCAGTTCTTC	CATSRGGHLEQFF
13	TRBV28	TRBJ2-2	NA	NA	TGTGCCAGCAGTCAGCCACATCCCGGGGAGCTGTTTTTT	CASSQPHPGELFF
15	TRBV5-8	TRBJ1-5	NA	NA	TGTGCCAGCAGCTTGGCGGGGGGCCGCAATCAGCCCCAGCATTTT	CASSLAGGRNQPQHF
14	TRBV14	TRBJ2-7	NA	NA	TGTGCCAGCAGCTCCCGACTGGGGAGCTACGAGCAGTACTTC	CASSSRLGSYEQYF
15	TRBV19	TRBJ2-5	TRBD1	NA	TGTGCCAGTAGTATAGGGACAGGGAAGGTGGAGACCCAGTACTTC	CASSIGTGKVETQYF
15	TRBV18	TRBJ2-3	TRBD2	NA	TGTGCCAGCTCCCTCGGACTAGCGGGGGCGGATACGCAGTATTTT	CASSLGLAGADTQYF
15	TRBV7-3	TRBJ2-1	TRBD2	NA	TGTGCCAGCAGCTACGGACTAGCGGGAGTGCATGAGCAGTTCTTC	CASSYGLAGVHEQFF
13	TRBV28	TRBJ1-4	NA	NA	TGTGCCAGCTGGGGGTCAACTAATGAAAAACTGTTTTTT	CASWGSTNEKLFF
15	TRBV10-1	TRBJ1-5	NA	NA	TGCGCCAGCCCCTCTCCGGGCACGGTCTTTCAGCCCCAGCATTTT	CASPSPGTVFQPQHF
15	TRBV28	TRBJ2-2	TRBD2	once	TGTGCCAGCAGGGGAGGGGGACTAGGCACCGGGGAGCTGTTTTTT	CASRGGGLGTGELFF
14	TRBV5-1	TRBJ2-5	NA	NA	TGCGCCAGCAGCGCAAGGGGAGTCCAAGAGACCCAGTACTTC	CASSARGVQETQYF